This is a list of T cell receptor beta chains from one sample in a study of blood T cell repertoires in COVID-19. Data came from immunoSEQ multiplex PCR; TCRdb stores just in-frame clones and leaves some out. The table lists approximately 100,000 clones, approximately 89% of them singletons. The sample taken for sequencing was peripheral blood. These receptors were collected from a man in his forties or fifties with acute or convalescent COVID-19. Both conserved end residues are part of each CDR3. The D gene is left open where the match is weak.

J: TRBJ1-2
D: .
V: TRBV19
CDR3: CASTQGDYGYTF

J: TRBJ2-2
D: TRBD2
V: TRBV10-3
CDR3: CAISESLAGMRTGELFF

J: TRBJ1-3
D: .
V: TRBV2
CDR3: CASSGWQGRNTIYF

J: TRBJ1-1
D: TRBD1
V: TRBV27
CDR3: CASSWGQHTEAFF

J: TRBJ1-1
D: .
V: TRBV10-3
CDR3: CAISSDTEAFF

J: TRBJ2-1
D: TRBD2
V: TRBV2
CDR3: CASSGIGTSGRDEQFF

J: TRBJ2-7
D: .
V: TRBV2
CDR3: CASSGQGLYEQYF

J: TRBJ2-2
D: TRBD2
V: TRBV13
CDR3: CASSSLAGGYTGELFF

J: TRBJ2-7
D: .
V: TRBV7-8
CDR3: CASSLRTDYEQYF

J: TRBJ2-1
D: .
V: TRBV12-3/TRBV12-4
CDR3: CASSFIPNEQFF

J: TRBJ1-5
D: TRBD1
V: TRBV30
CDR3: CAWSVGTGDNQPQHF

J: TRBJ2-1
D: .
V: TRBV2
CDR3: CASGETTPQQFF

J: TRBJ2-7
D: .
V: TRBV12-3/TRBV12-4
CDR3: CASRSTSTYEQYF